One sample yielded the 8 T cell receptor beta chains listed below, sequenced in a study of cytomegalovirus exposure and HLA in healthy donors (dated by TCRdb to the late 2010s). Receptor amplification or capture employed the immunoSEQ multiplex PCR assay. For the multiplex PCR, a mixture combining 60 forward primers for TCR Vbeta segments and 13 reverse primers for TCR Jbeta segments was used. The table comes from immuneACCESS by way of TCRdb, which keeps in-frame sequences with V and J called. Part of the clones is missing from these tables; in studies checked, under half for an unresolved V gene and the rest for unknown reasons. This sample holds roughly 170,000 clones; around 82% were observed only once. Over 10% of the sample goes to the ten largest clones. The sample taken for sequencing was PBMCs. The receptors stem from a woman between 50 and 59 years old in good health and CMV-seropositive.

V and J are TRBV29-1 and TRBJ1-1; D unresolved. CDR3 length: 12 amino acids. CDR1 SQVTM and CDR2 ANQGSEA come from the germline V gene. V dropped 4 bases and J dropped 1 base, with 7 bases sitting between them. In DNA form, the CDR3 reads TGCAGCGTTGGGAGCCCGAACACTGAAGCTTTCTTT. Its translation: CSVGSPNTEAFF.

The chain links TRBV18 to TRBJ2-1; TRBD1 might be the D (5 bases). Trimming removed 5 bases from V and 5 bases from J, with 10 bases in between. There are 13 residues in the CDR3. Germline lookup yields CDR1 KGHSH and CDR2 LQKENI. This chain's CDR3 is CASSSGLNNEQFF. CDR3 coding DNA: TGTGCCAGCTCATCAGGGTTAAACAATGAGCAGTTCTTC.

The V call is TRBV5-5, the J call TRBJ2-1; 8 nucleotides match TRBD2. V gave up 5 bases and J gave up 9 bases; unmatched junction bases: 16. The length of the CDR3 is 16 residues. The germline gives CDR1 SGHKS, CDR2 YYEKEE (reference sequence). Here the CDR3 DNA reads TGTGCCAGCAGGACCACCCTCCAAGCGGGGGCCGGTGAGCAGTTCTTC. It translates to CASRTTLQAGAGEQFF.

J is TRBJ1-6 and V is TRBV6-6, with a weak D call TRBD1 (5 bases). Trimming left V 6 bases short and J 11 bases short, with 14 bases between. This CDR3 contains 13 residues. The germline gives CDR1 MNHNY, CDR2 SVGAGI (reference sequence). CDR3 loop: CASSSGIGPPLHF. The CDR3 region has the DNA TGTGCCAGCAGCTCAGGGATAGGTCCACCCCTCCACTTT.

The chain's CDR3 is CASSQGQGAGYEQYF. In nucleotides, the CDR3 is TGCGCCAGCAGCCAAGGACAGGGGGCAGGTTACGAGCAGTACTTC. V gene TRBV4-1 combines with J gene TRBJ2-7; 10 bases align to TRBD1. This CDR3 has 15 residues. Germline V gives CDR1 MGHRA, CDR2 YSYEKL. The junction had 4 bases not matched to a gene; V was cut back by 1 base and J by 4 bases.

This chain links TRBV5-1 with TRBJ1-6; 9 bases fit TRBD1. The CDR3 totals 16 residues. V trimming: 1 base; J trimming: 7 bases; junction bases outside the gene matches: 6. The germline V gene encodes CDR1 SGHRS and CDR2 YFSETQ. This CDR3 reads CASSLSTGTGNSPLHF. DNA for the CDR3: TGCGCCAGCAGCTTGAGTACCGGGACAGGGAATTCACCCCTCCACTTT.

The chain recombines TRBV6-1 with TRBJ2-1; 8 bases are a match to TRBD1. The CDR3 contains 19 residues. Germline assignment: CDR1 MNHNS and CDR2 SASEGT. V gave up 3 bases and J gave up 4 bases; unmatched junction bases: 17. The CDR3 DNA reads as TGTGCCAGCAGTGATGACAGGGTCAGGGGGCAAGGGGTTTACAATGAGCAGTTCTTC. This gives the protein CASSDDRVRGQGVYNEQFF.

The V and J genes are TRBV7-3 and TRBJ2-2, with D tentatively TRBD1 (5 bases). V was clipped by 5 bases and J by 4 bases, with 11 bases between them. Germline-derived CDR1 and CDR2 are SGHTA and FQGTGA. The CDR3 contains 14 residues. CDR3 protein: CASSRGALTGELFF. CDR3 nucleotide sequence: TGTGCCAGCAGCCGTGGGGCTCTCACCGGGGAGCTGTTTTTT.